Below are 32 T cell receptor beta chains sequenced from a single sample in a study of Ad26.COV2.S vaccination and SARS-CoV-2 variants. Clones were sequenced by immunoSEQ multiplex PCR, and TCRdb holds only the in-frame ones, with some missing. Here the sample spans some 420,000 clones, roughly 90% being singletons. The treatment was: 19 received Ad26.COV2.S at low or high dose, single or two shots; about 5 received placebo; per-sample allocation not given. The samples were gathered on day 63 after the first injection of vaccine or placebo. The sample was peripheral blood, taken in a trial of Ad26.COV2.S vaccine versus placebo. These receptors all come from a person between 18 and 60 years old who received the Ad26.COV2.S COVID-19 vaccine or a placebo.

V is TRBV11-2 and J is TRBJ2-3, with D possibly being TRBD2 (6 bases). Germline assignment: CDR1 SGHAT and CDR2 FQNNGV. Trimming cost V 4 bases and J 0 bases, with 11 bases left between them. The CDR3 length is 15 residues. The CDR3 loop reads CASSSGTLSTDTQYF. CDR3 in DNA: TGTGCCAGCAGCTCCGGGACTCTTAGCACAGATACGCAGTATTTT. The variable domain in full, completed from reference TRBV11-2 and TRBJ2-3, reads EAGVAQSPRYKIIEKRQSVAFWCNPISGHATLYWYQQILGQGPKLLIQFQNNGVVDDSQLPKDRFSAERLKGVDSTLKIQPAKLEDSAVYLCASSSGTLSTDTQYFGPGTRLTVL.

The V and J genes are TRBV7-9 and TRBJ2-1; the D call may be TRBD1 or TRBD2 (5 bases each). The CDR3 length is 12 residues. In germline, CDR1 is SEHNR, CDR2 FQNEAQ (reference sequence). V lost 2 bases and J lost 15, with 14 bases in between. The CDR3 region has the DNA TGTGCCAGCAGCTTAATAGAGGGGTCGGGGTTCTTC. It yields the protein CASSLIEGSGFF.

This chain connects TRBV9 to TRBJ1-1; D is uncertain. The CDR3 runs 15 residues. V lost 4 bases to trimming and J lost 0 bases, with 13 bases between them. Germline V lookup: CDR1 SGDLS, CDR2 YYNGEE. CDR3 sequence reads: CASSPREALNTEAFF. CDR3 bases: TGTGCCAGCAGCCCCCGGGAAGCCTTGAACACTGAAGCTTTCTTT.

The genes are TRBV4-2 and TRBJ1-5, with D tentatively TRBD1 (6 bases). V dropped 1 base and J dropped 7 bases, with 11 bases sitting between them. This CDR3 spans 14 amino acids. Germline CDR1 and CDR2: LGHNA and YNFKEQ. CDR3: CASSQGGGGQPQHF. CDR3 nucleotides: TGTGCCAGCAGCCAAGGAGGGGGAGGCCAGCCCCAGCATTTT.

The chain recombines TRBV19 with TRBJ2-3; 8 bases match TRBD1. CDR1 and CDR2 from the germline V gene are LNHDA and SQIVND (reference sequence). The trim removed 5 bases at V and 5 bases at J, leaving 9 bases unmatched. The CDR3 consists of 15 residues. CDR3 nucleotides: TGTGCCAGTAGTGTCTGGGACAGGAGCCAAGATACGCAGTATTTT. It yields the protein CASSVWDRSQDTQYF.

V is TRBV9 and J is TRBJ2-7, with D tentatively TRBD1 (5 bases). This CDR3 has 15 residues. CDR1 is SGDLS, CDR2 YYNGEE, per germline. V shed 4 bases and J shed 5 bases, with 19 bases lying between them. CDR3 sequence reads: CASSYQGLSPHEQYF. The CDR3 bases are TGTGCCAGCAGCTACCAGGGCCTTAGTCCCCACGAGCAGTACTTC.

This chain links TRBV27 with TRBJ2-7; 7 bases align to TRBD2. V lost 10 bases, J lost 4 bases, and 4 bases stayed unmatched. This CDR3 has 11 amino acids. Germline V CDR1 and CDR2: MNHEY, SMNVEV (reference sequence). The CDR3 nucleotides read TGTGCCATCAGGCGGGGGTACGAGCAGTACTTC. As protein: CAIRRGYEQYF.

The chain couples TRBV9 to TRBJ2-1; 7 bases fit TRBD2. CDR3 length equals 15 residues. Germline CDR1 and CDR2: SGDLS and YYNGEE. V was pared by 3 bases and J by 2 bases, with 5 bases of the junction left unmatched. CDR3 DNA: TGTGCCAGCAGCGGAGCGGGACTTCCCTACAATGAGCAGTTCTTC. Translating it yields CASSGAGLPYNEQFF. Using reference TRBV9 and TRBJ2-1 for the parts outside the CDR3, the full variable domain is DSGVTQTPKHLITATGQRVTLRCSPRSGDLSVYWYQQSLDQGLQFLIQYYNGEERAKGNILERFSAQQFPDLHSELNLSSLELGDSALYFCASSGAGLPYNEQFFGPGTRLTVL.

This sequence joins TRBV29-1 and TRBJ2-1; D gene ambiguous. The germline V and J ends were trimmed by 4 bases and 5 bases, with 6 bases remaining between them. Germline V lookup: CDR1 SQVTM, CDR2 ANQGSEA. The length of the CDR3 is 11 residues. The CDR3 reads CSVGPDNEQFF. The DNA for the CDR3 is TGCAGCGTTGGGCCGGACAATGAGCAGTTCTTC.

This chain uses TRBV3-1 (or the pseudogene TRBV3-2) with TRBJ2-7; TRBD1 matches 7 bases. CDR3 size: 14 residues. Trimming removed 6 bases from V and 5 bases from J; junction bases left unmatched: 10. Germline lookup yields CDR1 LGHDT and CDR2 YNNKEL (reference sequence). The CDR3 is CASRSDREINEQYF. The CDR3 nucleotides are TGTGCCAGCAGGTCCGACAGGGAAATTAACGAGCAGTACTTC.

The chain links TRBV9 to TRBJ2-1; perhaps TRBD1 as D (6 bases). The CDR3 sequence is 15 residues long. Germline CDR1 is SGDLS and CDR2 is YYNGEE. V was trimmed by 3 bases and J by 4 bases, leaving 14 bases between them. Here the CDR3 reads CASSGEGERYNEQFF. CDR3 coding DNA: TGTGCCAGCAGCGGTGAGGGGGAGAGATACAATGAGCAGTTCTTC.

A note on this clone: Other DNA sequences in this specimen translate into the identical CDR3. The chain uses TRBV7-9 and TRBJ2-3; D remains unclear. CDR3 length: 12 residues. The germline V gene encodes CDR1 SEHNR and CDR2 FQNEAQ (reference sequence). Deletions cut 4 bases from V and 3 bases from J, with 5 bases between. The CDR3 DNA follows: TGTGCCAGCAGCTCGTCTACAGATACGCAGTATTTT. Translating it yields CASSSSTDTQYF.

The chain recombines TRBV24-1 with TRBJ2-3; no clear D. Germline V CDR1 and CDR2: KGHDR, SFDVKD. V was shortened by 3 bases and J by 3 bases, with 12 bases between the two germline ends. The CDR3 loop spans 15 amino acids. DNA of the CDR3: TGTGCCACCAGTGATCCTGGCCAGGTTACAGATACGCAGTATTTT. Amino acid sequence: CATSDPGQVTDTQYF.

This chain uses TRBV11-2 with TRBJ2-7, with D tentatively TRBD1 (6 bases). V was pared by 5 bases and J by 0 bases, with 20 bases between. The CDR3 is 17 amino acids. The V gene's germline CDR1 is SGHAT and CDR2 FQNNGV. In DNA, the CDR3 is TGTGCCAGCAGCCCTTGGGTCCGGGACACTAGCTCCTACGAGCAGTACTTC. Residues: CASSPWVRDTSSYEQYF.

CDR3 DNA: TGTGCCAGTAGGCTAGCGGGGGGCGGCACAGATACGCAGTATTTT. Translated, it gives CASRLAGGGTDTQYF. The rearrangement uses TRBV19 and TRBJ2-3, with TRBD2 identical over 11 bases. The germline V gene encodes CDR1 LNHDA and CDR2 SQIVND (reference sequence). The CDR3 spans 15 residues. V gave up 6 bases and J gave up 1 base; unmatched junction bases: 3.

The V call is TRBV30, the J call TRBJ1-1; 7 bases agree with TRBD1. The V segment lost 2 bases and the J segment 0 bases; nucleotides outside the gene matches: 3. The CDR3 extends over 14 amino acids. CDR1 and CDR2 from the germline V gene are GTSNPN and SVGIG (reference sequence). CDR3 bases: TGTGCCTGGAGTCGGGACAGCCTGAACACTGAAGCTTTCTTT. It translates to CAWSRDSLNTEAFF.

This clone appeared a single time. The J gene is TRBJ2-2, the V gene TRBV19; no reliable D call. Trimming stripped 5 bases from V and 5 bases from J, with 12 bases between. The germline gives CDR1 LNHDA, CDR2 SQIVND (reference sequence). This CDR3 has 14 amino acids. The CDR3 DNA reads TGTGCCAGTAGTCCCTCCGTGGGGACCGGGGAGCTGTTTTTT. Translation gives CASSPSVGTGELFF.

In regard to this clone: The junction shows a germline mismatch at one end, possibly a read error. The chain joins TRBV7-3 to TRBJ2-2; TRBD1 agrees at 7 bases. Germline-derived CDR1 and CDR2 are SGHTA and FQGTGA. This CDR3 is 14 amino acids long. The CDR3 nucleotides read TGTGCCAGCAGTGCACAGGGGAACCCCGGGGAGCTGTTTTTT. The encoded protein is CASSAQGNPGELFF.

In DNA, the CDR3 is TGCGCCAGCAGCAGAGGACGGAACCTTGACTCTGGAAACACCATATATTTT. Its protein product is CASSRGRNLDSGNTIYF. V gene TRBV5-1 combines with J gene TRBJ1-3; D unresolved. The V and J ends lost 4 bases and 0 bases respectively, with 17 bases between them. Germline-derived CDR1 and CDR2 are SGHRS and YFSETQ. This CDR3 region has 17 residues.

V usage is TRBV6-1 and J usage is TRBJ2-3; D may be TRBD1 or TRBD2 (5 bases each). The V end was cut by 3 bases, the J end by 3 bases, with 13 bases between. CDR3 length: 15 residues. Germline CDR1 MNHNS, CDR2 SASEGT. The CDR3 is CASSDGARRTDTQYF. The CDR3 region has the DNA TGTGCCAGCAGTGACGGGGCGAGGCGGACAGATACGCAGTATTTT.

V gene TRBV28 combines with J gene TRBJ1-3, with no clear D. This CDR3 comprises 13 residues. Germline CDR1 is MDHEN and CDR2 is SYDVKM. V was shortened by 7 bases and J by 4 bases, with 11 bases between the two germline ends. The CDR3 spells CASTVIPGNTIYF. The CDR3 DNA reads as TGTGCCAGCACAGTTATTCCGGGAAACACCATATATTTT.

The J gene is TRBJ2-3, the V gene TRBV7-9; D is uncertain. Germline-derived CDR1 and CDR2 are SEHNR and FQNEAQ (reference sequence). The length of the CDR3 is 15 residues. V lost 0 bases and J 0 bases, leaving 7 bases between the germline ends. The DNA of the CDR3 is TGTGCCAGCAGCTTAGCGCGGCAGAGCACAGATACGCAGTATTTT. Translated: CASSLARQSTDTQYF. The whole variable domain, remainder taken from reference TRBV7-9 and TRBJ2-3, is DTGVSQNPRHKITKRGQNVTFRCDPISEHNRLYWYRQTLGQGPEFLTYFQNEAQLEKSRLLSDRFSAERPKGSFSTLEIQRTEQGDSAMYLCASSLARQSTDTQYFGPGTRLTVL.

The chain employs TRBV4-2 and TRBJ2-3, with TRBD1 as a possible D gene (5 bases). In germline, CDR1 is LGHNA, CDR2 YNFKEQ. Trimming removed 4 bases at V and 6 bases at J, with 14 bases between. The CDR3 loop spans 14 amino acids. The CDR3 loop reads CASSPQDKEDTQYF. The CDR3, as DNA: TGTGCCAGCAGCCCTCAGGACAAAGAGGATACGCAGTATTTT.

The gene calls are TRBV7-2 and TRBJ1-5; no reliable D call. CDR1 is SGHTA and CDR2 is FQGNSA in the germline V gene. The CDR3 sequence is 15 residues long. Deletions cut 0 bases from V and 7 bases from J, with 13 bases between. CDR3 region: CASSLAGGDGQPQHF. Here the CDR3 DNA reads TGTGCCAGCAGCTTAGCAGGTGGGGATGGGCAGCCCCAGCATTTT.

This rearrangement joins TRBV7-9 to TRBJ2-7; 7 bases are shared with TRBD1. From germline, CDR1 is SEHNR and CDR2 FQNEAQ (reference sequence). Trimming at V came to 5 bases and at J to 9 bases, leaving 13 bases not matched to a gene. This CDR3 region has 14 residues. CDR3 sequence (DNA): TGTGCCAGCAGCGTGGGACAGCCAACCGGTACGCAGTACTTC. The encoded protein is CASSVGQPTGTQYF.

The V and J genes are TRBV5-6 and TRBJ2-1; possibly TRBD2 for D (5 bases). CDR3 length: 12 amino acids. Trimming cost V 2 bases and J 15 bases, with 15 bases left between them. CDR1 is SGHDT and CDR2 is YYEEEE in the germline V gene. CDR3 sequence reads: CASSLARGGGFF. In DNA form, the CDR3 reads TGTGCCAGCAGCTTAGCTCGTGGAGGTGGGTTCTTC.

J is TRBJ1-4 and V is TRBV5-1, with D possibly matching TRBD1 (6 bases). This CDR3 comprises 16 residues. Germline V gene data show CDR1 as SGHRS and CDR2 as YFSETQ. Trimming took off 3 bases at V and 0 bases at J, with 12 bases between the two ends. The CDR3 here is CASSSAGTTTNEKLFF. As DNA, the CDR3 is TGCGCCAGCAGCTCAGCCGGGACAACAACTAATGAAAAACTGTTTTTT.

V and J are TRBV3-1 (or the pseudogene TRBV3-2) and TRBJ2-5, with D uncertain. Germline V gene sequence: CDR1 LGHDT, CDR2 YNNKEL (reference sequence). This CDR3 is built from 17 residues. V was clipped by 1 base and J by 6 bases, with 21 bases between them. In DNA form, the CDR3 reads TGTGCCAGCAGCCAAGTTCGATTCGATTCGACTCCGAAGACCCAGTACTTC. It yields the protein CASSQVRFDSTPKTQYF.

The chain carries TRBV21-1 and TRBJ1-1. TRBV21-1 corresponds to a pseudogene. The CDR3 is 16 residues long. DNA of the CDR3: TGTGCCAGCAGCAAAGGAAGGGACCCCTGGGACACTGAAGCTTTCTTT. Translated: CASSKGRDPWDTEAFF.

The rearrangement links TRBV7-9 to TRBJ2-3; TRBD2 is a possible D gene (5 bases). The CDR3 contains 13 residues. The V end was cut by 6 bases, the J end by 1 base, with 8 bases between. CDR1 is SEHNR and CDR2 is FQNEAQ in the germline V gene (reference sequence). In nucleotides, the CDR3 is TGTGCCAGCAGAGTGGAGGGCACAGATACGCAGTATTTT. Protein: CASRVEGTDTQYF.

This clone came up a few times. The V and J genes are TRBV10-3 and TRBJ1-1, with a weak D call TRBD1 (5 bases). Trimming took 6 bases from V and 3 from J, leaving 11 bases between them. This CDR3 region has 13 residues. CDR1 and CDR2 (germline): ENHRY, SYGVKD. CDR3 region: CAISLREDTEAFF. CDR3 sequence (DNA): TGTGCCATCAGCCTCAGGGAGGACACTGAAGCTTTCTTT.

This clone occurred once. J is TRBJ2-7 and V is TRBV6-8; the match to TRBD2 covers 9 bases. Germline V gives CDR1 MNHGY, CDR2 SAAAGT. Losses at the gene ends were 6 bases for V and 4 bases for J; bases not matched to a gene: 13. The CDR3 runs to 16 residues. Written as DNA, the CDR3 is TGTGCCAGCAGACCGGGACACCCGCGGGGGGGGTACGAGCAGTACTTC. This encodes CASRPGHPRGGYEQYF.